A single sample is the source of the 27 T cell receptor beta chains below, sequenced in a study of T cell repertoires in cytomegalovirus infection. These TCRs are of unknown antigen specificity. TCRdb reprocessed the reads with MiXCR, giving one entry per CDR3 protein. Of hundreds of thousands of distinct CDR3 sequences listed, around 32% are singletons. Sequencing was performed on cultured CD8+ T cells from PBMCs, taken from culture after CMV antigen stimulation. These TCRs come from a human donor in good health (CMV status not recorded). Some clones in this sample may be carry-over from other donors' samples.

The gene calls are TRBV12-5 and TRBJ2-7, with TRBD1 as a possible D gene (6 bases). The CDR3 is 15 amino acids. Looked up from germline, CDR1 is LGHNT and CDR2 is FRNRAP. The ends were cut back, 5 bases at V and 0 bases at J, with 14 bases in the middle. The CDR3 is CASGPQLTGSYEQYF. DNA of the CDR3: TGTGCTAGTGGTCCCCAATTGACAGGCTCCTACGAGCAGTACTTC.

As to this clonotype: It may be a read error: a sequence one base away is much more abundant. V usage is TRBV9 and J usage is TRBJ2-3; TRBD2 aligns across 11 bases. J lost 2 bases, V lost 5 bases, and 4 bases had no gene match. Germline V gene data show CDR1 as SGDLS and CDR2 as YYNGEE. This CDR3 is 15 amino acids long. CDR3 sequence (DNA): TGTGCCAGCAGTCGACTAGCGGGGATCACAGATACGCAGTATTTT. The encoded protein is CASSRLAGITDTQYF.

The sample holds many counts of this clonotype. The J gene is TRBJ1-2, the V gene TRBV7-6, with 7 bases that match TRBD1. The CDR3 has 15 amino acids. The V gene end was trimmed by 3 bases and the J gene end by 3 bases; junction bases not matched to a gene: 7. Germline CDR1 is SGHVS and CDR2 is FNYEAQ. CDR3 region: CASSFFPGGDYGYTF. The CDR3 DNA sequence: TGTGCCAGCAGCTTTTTCCCAGGGGGGGACTATGGCTACACCTTC.

The chain combines TRBV6-5 with TRBJ1-1; D is undetermined. Germline V gene lookup returns CDR1 MNHEY and CDR2 SVGAGI. This CDR3 is built from 15 residues. Between the trimmed V and J ends, which lost 8 bases and 1 base, there was a span of 17 bases. The CDR3 bases are TGTGCCAGCTCCCTTTATAACACAGCGAACACTGAAGCTTTCTTT. Translating gives CASSLYNTANTEAFF.

This clonotype appeared a few times. This rearrangement joins TRBV19 to TRBJ2-1; TRBD2 matches 11 bases. V was clipped by 4 bases and J by 6 bases; unmatched bases: 11. The CDR3 is 17 residues long. CDR1 LNHDA and CDR2 SQIVND come from the germline V gene (reference sequence). The CDR3 region is CASSTTYTSGGRNEQFF. As DNA, the CDR3 is TGTGCCAGTAGTACCACCTACACTAGCGGGGGACGCAATGAGCAGTTCTTC.

This clonotype was seen a few times. The chain carries TRBV19 and TRBJ2-1; D is uncertain. Per the germline V gene, CDR1 is LNHDA and CDR2 is SQIVND (reference sequence). V shed 0 bases and J shed 7 bases, with 4 bases lying between them. The CDR3 is 12 amino acids. CDR3 region: CASSIDINEQFF. The CDR3 DNA is TGTGCCAGTAGTATAGATATAAATGAGCAGTTCTTC.

The rearrangement joins TRBV7-9 to TRBJ2-3; D ambiguous. Trimming took off 6 bases at V and 4 bases at J, with 11 bases between the two ends. This CDR3 is built from 13 residues. Germline CDR1 is SEHNR and CDR2 is FQNEAQ (reference sequence). DNA for the CDR3: TGTGCCAGCAGGCTTTTATCACCAGATACGCAGTATTTT. Its translation: CASRLLSPDTQYF.

The sample holds many counts of this clonotype. V is TRBV3-1 and J is TRBJ1-2; D is possibly TRBD1 (6 bases). Germline assignment: CDR1 LGHDT and CDR2 YNNKEL (reference sequence). This CDR3 contains 14 residues. The V end lost 2 bases, the J end lost 4 bases, and 11 bases lay between the germline ends. The CDR3 here is CASSQTGTFYGYTF. Written as DNA, the CDR3 is TGTGCCAGCAGCCAAACCGGGACATTCTATGGCTACACCTTC.

V and J are TRBV20-1 and TRBJ2-1; 8 nucleotides align to TRBD2. Germline loops: CDR1 DFQATT, CDR2 SNEGSKA (reference sequence). Losses at the gene ends were 1 base for V and 6 bases for J; bases not matched to a gene: 8. The CDR3 runs to 15 residues. This chain's CDR3 is CSARADRGGGNEQFF. The CDR3 region has the DNA TGCAGTGCTAGAGCCGACCGGGGGGGTGGCAATGAGCAGTTCTTC.

The J gene is TRBJ1-2, the V gene TRBV7-9, with TRBD1 as a possible D gene (6 bases). The germline V gene has CDR1 SEHNR and CDR2 FQNEAQ (reference sequence). V was trimmed by 1 base and J by 4 bases, leaving 10 bases between them. The CDR3 is 14 amino acids. In nucleotides, the CDR3 is TGTGCCAGCAGCTTAGGGGGACAAACCTATGGCTACACCTTC. Protein product: CASSLGGQTYGYTF.

This clonotype was seen more than once but under ten times. The J gene is TRBJ2-2, the V gene TRBV27; D possibly corresponds to TRBD2 (6 bases). There are 13 residues in the CDR3. Germline V gene data show CDR1 as MNHEY and CDR2 as SMNVEV (reference sequence). V was clipped by 6 bases and J by 4 bases, with 9 bases between them. This chain's CDR3 is CASRGGVTGELFF. The CDR3 DNA reads as TGTGCCAGCAGGGGGGGAGTCACCGGGGAGCTGTTTTTT.

This clonotype was found many times. The V and J genes are TRBV7-9 and TRBJ2-7; D assignment may be TRBD1 or TRBD2 (6 bases each). The CDR3 is made up of 16 amino acids. CDR1 is SEHNR, CDR2 FQNEAQ, per germline (reference sequence). V lost 5 bases to trimming and J lost 3 bases, with 20 bases between them. The chain's CDR3 is CASSGPREEGDYEQYF. The CDR3 DNA reads as TGTGCCAGCAGCGGACCGAGGGAGGAGGGGGACTACGAGCAGTACTTC.

This clonotype was counted at least ten times. The chain's CDR3 is CASRPPGQRTGELFF. In DNA form, the CDR3 reads TGTGCCAGCAGGCCACCGGGACAGAGGACCGGGGAGCTGTTTTTT. The rearrangement joins TRBV7-2 to TRBJ2-2; 7 bases map to TRBD1. This CDR3 is built from 15 residues. CDR1 and CDR2 from the germline V gene are SGHTA and FQGNSA. Trimming cost V 6 bases and J 5 bases; bases outside gene matches: 9.

This rearrangement joins TRBV20-1 to TRBJ2-7; 10 bases are a match to TRBD2. Unmatched junction bases numbered 0, after V lost 0 bases and J lost 1 base. CDR3 length: 14 residues. Germline V gene sequence: CDR1 DFQATT, CDR2 SNEGSKA (reference sequence). The CDR3 coding sequence is TGCAGTGCTAGAGAACTAGCGGGGTCCTACGAGCAGTACTTC. It specifies CSARELAGSYEQYF.

This clonotype has ten or more counts. The chain links TRBV20-1 to TRBJ1-6; 10 bases align to TRBD1. The CDR3 sequence is 14 residues long. Losses at the gene ends were 6 bases for V and 9 bases for J; bases not matched to a gene: 8. CDR1 is DFQATT, CDR2 SNEGSKA, per germline (reference sequence). CDR3 region: CSASDRGLGSPLHF. In nucleotides, the CDR3 is TGCAGTGCCTCCGACAGGGGGCTAGGTTCACCCCTCCACTTT.

In nucleotides, the CDR3 is TGCGCCAGCAGCTTACTAGCGGGGCGCCCTCCGGATGTCACAGATACGCAGTATTTT. Translation: CASSLLAGRPPDVTDTQYF. The V and J genes are TRBV5-1 and TRBJ2-3; 10 nucleotides line up with TRBD2. CDR3 length equals 19 residues. Germline loops: CDR1 SGHRS, CDR2 YFSETQ. The V segment lost 2 bases and the J segment 2 bases; nucleotides outside the gene matches: 14.

The chain uses TRBV6-5 and TRBJ2-7; TRBD1 aligns across 7 bases. The CDR3 is 16 residues long. Germline assignment: CDR1 MNHEY and CDR2 SVGAGI. The junction had 7 bases not matched to a gene; V was cut back by 0 bases and J by 2 bases. CDR3 sequence (DNA): TGTGCCAGCAGTTACTCCGGGGACAGTCTTCCCTACGAGCAGTACTTC. It yields the protein CASSYSGDSLPYEQYF.

CDR3 DNA: TGTGCCAGTAGTATAGAGGACAGATCCAATGAGCAGTTCTTC. Translating gives CASSIEDRSNEQFF. The rearrangement joins TRBV19 to TRBJ2-1; a weak D match, TRBD1 (6 bases). Per the germline V gene, CDR1 is LNHDA and CDR2 is SQIVND (reference sequence). This CDR3 has 14 amino acids. V was clipped by 0 bases and J by 6 bases, with 9 bases between them.

This clonotype was observed a handful of times. This chain joins TRBV7-9 and TRBJ2-2; D is possibly TRBD2 (7 bases). Per the germline V gene, CDR1 is SEHNR and CDR2 is FQNEAQ (reference sequence). Trimming stripped 2 bases from V and 0 bases from J, with 10 bases between. The CDR3 contains 16 residues. CDR3 sequence: CASSLRRGPNTGELFF. CDR3 sequence (DNA): TGTGCCAGCAGCTTAAGGCGGGGGCCGAACACCGGGGAGCTGTTTTTT.

This clonotype was counted only a few times. The chain uses TRBV7-3 and TRBJ2-3; TRBD2 matches 9 bases. The germline gives CDR1 SGHTA, CDR2 FQGTGA. CDR3 size: 16 residues. Trimming took 5 bases from V and 0 from J; bases not matched to a gene: 6. The CDR3 spells CASSVTSGRSTDTQYF. CDR3 sequence (DNA): TGTGCCAGCAGCGTTACTAGCGGGCGAAGCACAGATACGCAGTATTTT.

This clonotype was observed a few times. The J gene is TRBJ1-2, the V gene TRBV7-2; 7 bases fit TRBD1. V trimming: 10 bases; J trimming: 4 bases; junction bases outside the gene matches: 6. Germline-derived CDR1 and CDR2 are SGHTA and FQGNSA. This CDR3 contains 12 residues. The CDR3 DNA sequence: TGTGCCACCTGGACAGGCCCCTATGGCTACACCTTC. Protein product: CATWTGPYGYTF.

In the case of this clonotype: A clone one base away is much larger, so this may be a read error. This rearrangement joins TRBV7-2 to TRBJ2-5; the D gene could be TRBD1 or TRBD2 (5 bases each). Trimming removed 4 bases at V and 7 bases at J, with 28 bases between. This CDR3 comprises 18 residues. Germline V gives CDR1 SGHTA, CDR2 FQGNSA. This chain's CDR3 is CASSSLGRGGYNSRTQYF. CDR3 coding DNA: TGTGCCAGCAGCTCCCTGGGACGGGGCGGTTACAACAGTCGGACCCAGTACTTC.

V usage is TRBV7-8 and J usage is TRBJ1-5; no reliable D call. The germline V and J ends were trimmed by 1 base and 2 bases, with 9 bases remaining between them. The CDR3 totals 15 residues. Germline loops: CDR1 SGHVS, CDR2 FQNEAQ. CDR3 bases: TGTGCCAGCAGCTTAGGGATTGGTGGCAATCAGCCCCAGCATTTT. Protein product: CASSLGIGGNQPQHF.

This clonotype showed up just a few times. The chain links TRBV5-1 to TRBJ2-7; D assignment may be TRBD1 or TRBD2 (5 bases each). This CDR3 has 14 amino acids. From germline, CDR1 is SGHRS and CDR2 YFSETQ. The V and J ends lost 4 bases and 5 bases respectively, with 16 bases between them. The CDR3 DNA reads as TGCGCCAGCAGCGGGACGGGGAGAGTCGACGAGCAGTACTTC. Translated, it gives CASSGTGRVDEQYF.

The chain links TRBV10-3 to TRBJ1-5, with no clear D. Germline V gene sequence: CDR1 ENHRY, CDR2 SYGVKD. There are 14 residues in the CDR3. Trimming shortened V by 2 bases and J by 0 bases, and 5 bases separated the two germline ends. The DNA for the CDR3 is TGTGCCATCAGTGAGGAGATTAGCAATCAGCCCCAGCATTTT. This sequence encodes CAISEEISNQPQHF.

This clonotype was recorded only once. The chain employs TRBV12-3 or TRBV12-4 and TRBJ2-1, with 8 positions matching TRBD1. V trimming: 4 bases; J trimming: 5 bases; junction bases outside the gene matches: 10. The CDR3 loop spans 16 amino acids. Written as DNA, the CDR3 is TGTGCCAGCAGTTCCCCGGACAGGGAGCCTAACAATGAGCAGTTCTTC. It specifies CASSSPDREPNNEQFF.

The V call is TRBV7-9, the J call TRBJ1-4, with no clear D. V was cut by 6 bases and J by 5 bases, with 7 bases left in between. Germline lookup yields CDR1 SEHNR and CDR2 FQNEAQ (reference sequence). The CDR3 extends over 12 amino acids. The CDR3: CASRAQNEKLFF. DNA for the CDR3: TGTGCCAGCAGGGCTCAAAATGAAAAACTGTTTTTT.